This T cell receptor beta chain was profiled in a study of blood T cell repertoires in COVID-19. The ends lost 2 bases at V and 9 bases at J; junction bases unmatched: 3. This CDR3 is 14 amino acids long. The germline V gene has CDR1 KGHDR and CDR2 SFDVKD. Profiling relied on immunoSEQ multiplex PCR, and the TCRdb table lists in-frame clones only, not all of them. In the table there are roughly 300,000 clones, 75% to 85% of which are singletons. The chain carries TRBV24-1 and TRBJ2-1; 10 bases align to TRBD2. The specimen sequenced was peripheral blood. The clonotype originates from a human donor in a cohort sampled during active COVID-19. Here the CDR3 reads CATSDSSGGREQFF. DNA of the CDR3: TGTGCCACCAGTGATTCTAGCGGGGGACGTGAGCAGTTCTTC.